This T cell receptor beta chain was recorded in a study of blood T cell repertoires in COVID-19. Turning to the study itself: Samples of COVID-19 (acute and convalescent) were obtained from the United States, Italy and Spain. PBMCs, B-cell-depleted T cells, or T cells provided the cDNA or gDNA that made up the material.

The CDR3 has 17 amino acids. With 3 bases clipped from V and 5 bases from J, the junction kept 16 bases outside the gene matches. In germline, CDR1 is MDHEN, CDR2 SYDVKM. Authors' data handling: Amplifying reference gene primers gave estimates of nucleated cell counts. TCRdb's table, derived via immunoSEQ multiplex PCR, lists solely in-frame clones and lacks some. The V and J calls and clone size were taken over from that table, and D and trimming were inferred from the DNA. The repertoire holds more than 50,000 clones, roughly 75% seen once, with around 10% in the top ten. Sequencing was done on a sample of peripheral blood. This chain uses TRBV28 with TRBJ2-7, with TRBD1 matching over 7 bases. The sequence was obtained from a human donor in a cohort sampled during active COVID-19. The CDR3 bases are TGTGCCAGCAGTTTTATTGTCGGCAGGACAGGACCCCACGAGCAGTACTTC. This encodes CASSFIVGRTGPHEQYF.